The 4 T cell receptor beta chains listed next were all sequenced from one sample in a study of blood T cell repertoires in COVID-19. Here immunoSEQ multiplex PCR was the method, and the copy in TCRdb shows in-frame clones only, minus some. The sample has about 140,000 clones, 84% seen once; the top ten hold approximately 8.9%. The sample was peripheral blood. These receptors all come from a man under 40 with COVID-19, enrolled during active disease.

This chain joins TRBV7-2 and TRBJ2-1, with 14 bases lining up with TRBD2. Trimming at V came to 5 bases and at J to 9 bases, leaving 15 bases not matched to a gene. From germline, CDR1 is SGHTA and CDR2 FQGNSA. The CDR3 loop spans 18 amino acids. CDR3 bases: TGTGCCAGCAGCCCGCGGACTAGCGGGAGGCCGAGGGGGGGTGAGCAGTTCTTC. Translated: CASSPRTSGRPRGGEQFF.

The J gene is TRBJ2-7, the V gene TRBV18; 10 bases map to TRBD2. The CDR3 sequence is 16 residues long. The V segment lost 0 bases and the J segment 4 bases; nucleotides outside the gene matches: 6. Germline-derived CDR1 and CDR2 are KGHSH and LQKENI. In nucleotides, the CDR3 is TGTGCCAGCTCACCACCGGCTAGCGGGAGTGGGTACGAGCAGTACTTC. Translated: CASSPPASGSGYEQYF.

The chain joins TRBV6-5 to TRBJ1-5; no definite D call. In germline, CDR1 is MNHEY, CDR2 SVGAGI. V lost 5 bases, J lost 2 bases, and 10 bases lay in between. The CDR3 contains 14 residues. The DNA of the CDR3 is TGTGCCAGCAGTCGGGAGGTAGGCAATCAGCCCCAGCATTTT. This encodes CASSREVGNQPQHF.

The V and J genes are TRBV24-1 and TRBJ2-3; TRBD1 matches at 7 bases. V dropped 4 bases and J dropped 3; count of bases not matched to a gene: 9. The CDR3 is made up of 16 amino acids. The germline CDR1 and CDR2 sequences are KGHDR and SFDVKD. The CDR3 loop reads CATSDPTPGQTDTQYF. Here the CDR3 DNA reads TGTGCCACCAGTGACCCAACTCCGGGACAGACAGATACGCAGTATTTT.